This TCR beta chain was documented in a study of cytomegalovirus exposure and HLA in healthy donors. Study-wide points: Altogether, around 160 TCR beta chains were recorded as cytomegalovirus-associated. Association of roughly 18,000 TCR beta sequences with HLA alleles was found at 0.05 false discovery rate in a later analysis. Fewer N-insertions (relative to the approximately 700-donor mean) were reportedly seen in an Asian-associated ancestry cluster in a later analysis.

With regard to this clone: Antigen unknown.

Both 60 Vbeta primers and 13 Jbeta primers went into the PCR. Profiling relied on immunoSEQ multiplex PCR, and the TCRdb table lists in-frame clones only, not all of them. In the table there are almost 65,000 clones, 77% of which are singletons. Losses at the gene ends were 4 bases for V and 4 bases for J; bases not matched to a gene: 6. The CDR3 extends over 15 amino acids. Germline loops: CDR1 SGHRS, CDR2 YFSETQ. This TCR derives from a male donor in good health and CMV-seropositive. The sequenced material came from PBMCs. The chain is built from TRBV5-1 and TRBJ1-2; the match to TRBD1 covers 11 bases. CDR3: CASSPGTGGGYGYTF. The CDR3, as DNA: TGCGCCAGCAGCCCCGGGACAGGGGGAGGCTATGGCTACACCTTC.